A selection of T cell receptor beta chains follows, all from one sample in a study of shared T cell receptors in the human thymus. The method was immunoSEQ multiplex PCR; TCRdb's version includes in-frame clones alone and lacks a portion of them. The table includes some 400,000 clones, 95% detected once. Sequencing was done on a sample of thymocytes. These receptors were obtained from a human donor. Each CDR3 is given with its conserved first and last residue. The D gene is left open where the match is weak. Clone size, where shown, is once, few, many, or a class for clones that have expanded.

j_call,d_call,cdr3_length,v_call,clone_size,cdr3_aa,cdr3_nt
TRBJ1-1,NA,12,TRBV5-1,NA,CASSSEGSEAFF,TGCGCCAGCAGCTCGGAGGGGTCTGAAGCTTTCTTT
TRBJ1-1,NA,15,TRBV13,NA,CASSLGSPRGTEAFF,TGTGCCAGCAGCTTAGGCTCCCCAAGGGGCACTGAAGCTTTCTTT
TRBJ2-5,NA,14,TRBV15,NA,CATSTPGEMKTQYF,TGTGCCACCAGCACACCAGGGGAGATGAAGACCCAGTACTTC
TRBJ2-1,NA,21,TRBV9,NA,CASSPLPGTFRTRGLYNEQFF,TGTGCCAGCAGCCCCTTGCCCGGGACATTCCGTACTAGGGGTCTTTACAATGAGCAGTTCTTC
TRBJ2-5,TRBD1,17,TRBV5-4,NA,CASSRPLMTGELETQYF,TGTGCCAGCAGCCGGCCCCTTATGACAGGGGAGCTAGAGACCCAGTACTTC
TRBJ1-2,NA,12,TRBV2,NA,CASSEALVPATF,TGTGCCAGCAGTGAAGCGCTTGTCCCTGCCACCTTC
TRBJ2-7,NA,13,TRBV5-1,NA,CASSLVEEYEQYF,TGCGCCAGCAGCTTGGTTGAGGAATACGAGCAGTACTTC
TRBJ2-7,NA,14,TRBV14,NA,CASSYRDTSYEQYF,TGTGCCAGCAGCTACCGGGACACCTCCTACGAGCAGTACTTC
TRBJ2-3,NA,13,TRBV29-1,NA,CSVAAGNTDTQYF,TGCAGCGTTGCGGCAGGGAACACAGATACGCAGTATTTT
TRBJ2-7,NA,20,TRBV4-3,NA,CASSQEVGPDDPNGEYEQYF,TGCGCCAGCAGCCAAGAGGTTGGGCCGGATGACCCTAACGGAGAATACGAGCAGTACTTC
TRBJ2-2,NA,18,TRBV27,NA,CATTPRETGFVNTGELFF,TGTGCGACGACCCCCCGTGAGACAGGCTTCGTGAACACCGGGGAGCTGTTTTTT
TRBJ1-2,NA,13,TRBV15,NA,CATSRDDGYGYTF,TGTGCCACCAGCAGAGATGACGGGTATGGCTACACCTTC
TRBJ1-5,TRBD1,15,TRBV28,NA,CATRPGQGYIKPQHF,TGTGCCACCCGGCCGGGACAGGGGTATATCAAGCCCCAGCATTTT
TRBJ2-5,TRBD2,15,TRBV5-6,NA,CASRGPAGSQETQYF,TGTGCCAGCAGAGGGCCAGCGGGATCCCAAGAGACCCAGTACTTC
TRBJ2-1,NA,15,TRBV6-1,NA,CASSEQRVGHNEQFF,TGTGCCAGCAGTGAACAGCGGGTGGGTCACAATGAGCAGTTCTTC
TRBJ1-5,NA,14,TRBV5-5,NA,CASSGGTGNQPQHF,TGTGCCAGCAGCGGAGGCACTGGCAATCAGCCCCAGCATTTT
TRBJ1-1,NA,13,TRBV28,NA,CASSQTLGLEAFF,TGTGCCAGCAGCCAAACTCTAGGGCTAGAAGCTTTCTTT
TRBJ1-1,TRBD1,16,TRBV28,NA,CASSLIRQGIDTEAFF,TGTGCCAGCAGTTTAATCAGACAGGGAATTGACACTGAAGCTTTCTTT
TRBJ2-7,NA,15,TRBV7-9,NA,CASSSSGHNYYEQYF,TGTGCCAGCAGCTCTAGTGGGCACAACTATTACGAGCAGTACTTC
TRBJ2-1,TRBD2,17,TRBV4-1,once,CASSSPPGGRVDSEQFF,TGCGCCAGCAGCTCGCCACCGGGGGGGAGGGTGGACAGTGAGCAGTTCTTC
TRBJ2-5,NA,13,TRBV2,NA,CASRGVREETQYF,TGTGCCAGCAGGGGGGTGAGGGAAGAGACCCAGTACTTC
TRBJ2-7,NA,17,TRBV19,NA,CASSISVWTRGDHEQYF,TGTGCCAGTAGTATATCGGTTTGGACAAGGGGGGATCACGAGCAGTACTTC
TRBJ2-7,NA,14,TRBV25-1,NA,CASSESDRTYEQYF,TGTGCCAGCAGTGAATCCGACCGGACCTACGAGCAGTACTTC
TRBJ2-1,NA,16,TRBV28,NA,CASSLSSLGRRNEQFF,TGTGCCAGCAGTTTGTCCAGTTTAGGGAGGAGGAATGAGCAGTTCTTC
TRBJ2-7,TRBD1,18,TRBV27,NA,CASSLNSRGHDGAYEQYF,TGTGCCAGCAGTTTAAACTCCAGGGGGCACGATGGGGCCTACGAGCAGTACTTC
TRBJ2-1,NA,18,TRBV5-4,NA,CASSCQVEFRLSYNEQFF,TGTGCCAGCTCTTGCCAAGTGGAGTTTAGGCTGTCCTACAATGAGCAGTTCTTC
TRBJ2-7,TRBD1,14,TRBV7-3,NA,CASRRTGKSYEQYF,TGTGCCAGCAGAAGGACAGGGAAGTCGTACGAGCAGTACTTC
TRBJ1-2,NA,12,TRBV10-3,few,CAIRGTNYGYTF,TGTGCCATCAGGGGCACTAACTATGGCTACACCTTC
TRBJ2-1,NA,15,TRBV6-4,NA,CASSPTGSGSNEQFF,TGTGCCAGCAGTCCTACAGGGTCAGGTAGCAATGAGCAGTTCTTC
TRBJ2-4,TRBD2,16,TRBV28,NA,CASSPRGETAENIQYF,TGTGCCAGCAGCCCCCGGGGGGAGACAGCAGAAAACATTCAGTACTTC
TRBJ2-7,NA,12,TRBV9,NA,CASSVGSREQYF,TGTGCCAGCAGCGTAGGGTCCCGCGAGCAGTACTTC
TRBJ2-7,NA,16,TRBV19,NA,CASNAAQGQSSREQYF,TGTGCCAGTAACGCGGCCCAGGGGCAGTCTTCGCGGGAGCAGTACTTC
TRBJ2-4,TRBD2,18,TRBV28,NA,CASSLRTSGFLAKNIQYF,TGTGCCAGCAGTCTCCGGACTAGCGGTTTCCTAGCCAAAAACATTCAGTACTTC
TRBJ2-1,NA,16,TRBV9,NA,CASSLTGREKVREQFF,TGTGCCAGCAGCTTGACGGGCAGGGAGAAAGTTCGTGAGCAGTTCTTC
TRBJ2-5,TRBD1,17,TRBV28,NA,CASSPRGAGGDQETQYF,TGTGCCAGCAGCCCCAGGGGTGCAGGGGGAGATCAAGAGACCCAGTACTTC
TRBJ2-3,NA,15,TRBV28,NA,CASSLLGDSTDTQYF,TGTGCCAGCAGTCTCCTCGGCGATAGCACAGATACGCAGTATTTT
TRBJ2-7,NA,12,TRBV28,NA,CASSLSGYEQYF,TGTGCCAGCAGTTTAAGCGGCTACGAGCAGTACTTC
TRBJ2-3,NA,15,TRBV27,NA,CASRPPGHRPDTQYF,TGTGCCAGCAGACCCCCGGGACATCGGCCGGATACGCAGTATTTT
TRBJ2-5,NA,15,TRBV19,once,CASSTGLRERETQYF,TGTGCCAGTAGTACCGGACTGAGGGAGAGAGAGACCCAGTACTTC
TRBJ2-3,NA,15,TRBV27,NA,CASGLDGKGTDTQYF,TGTGCCAGCGGGCTCGACGGGAAAGGCACAGATACGCAGTATTTT
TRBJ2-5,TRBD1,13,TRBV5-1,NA,CASSQGVQETQYF,TGCGCCAGTTCACAGGGGGTCCAAGAGACCCAGTACTTC
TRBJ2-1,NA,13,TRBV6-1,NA,CASERSGHNEQFF,TGTGCCAGCGAGCGCTCTGGGCACAATGAGCAGTTCTTC
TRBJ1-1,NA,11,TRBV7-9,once,CASSLVRKAFF,TGTGCCAGCAGCTTAGTTCGGAAAGCTTTCTTT
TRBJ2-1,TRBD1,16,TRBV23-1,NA,CASSQKNRGRSNEQFF,TGCGCCAGCAGTCAGAAGAACAGGGGGCGATCCAATGAGCAGTTCTTC
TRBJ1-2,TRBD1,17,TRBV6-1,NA,CASSEVSGRGRWYGYTF,TGTGCCAGCAGTGAAGTGAGCGGCAGGGGGCGTTGGTATGGCTACACCTTC
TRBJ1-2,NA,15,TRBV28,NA,CASSSHPISAYGYTF,TGTGCCAGCAGTTCCCACCCCATCTCGGCCTATGGCTACACCTTC
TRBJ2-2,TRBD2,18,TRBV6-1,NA,CASSEPPRLAGHTGELFF,TGTGCCAGCAGTGAACCCCCCCGACTAGCGGGTCACACCGGGGAGCTGTTTTTT
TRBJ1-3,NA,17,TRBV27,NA,CASSRYPGGSSGNTIYF,TGTGCCAGCAGTCGATATCCAGGAGGAAGCTCTGGAAACACCATATATTTT
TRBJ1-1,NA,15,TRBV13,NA,CASRSQVGVNTEAFF,TGTGCCAGCAGGTCCCAAGTGGGGGTGAACACTGAAGCTTTCTTT
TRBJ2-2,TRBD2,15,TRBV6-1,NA,CASSRGLAGPGELFF,TGTGCCAGCAGTAGGGGACTAGCGGGGCCCGGGGAGCTGTTTTTT
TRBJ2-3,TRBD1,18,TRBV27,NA,CASSSRDRGHPSTDTQYF,TGTGCCAGCAGTTCCCGGGACAGGGGGCATCCAAGCACAGATACGCAGTATTTT
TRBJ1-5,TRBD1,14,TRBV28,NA,CASSPRGHDQPQHF,TGTGCCAGCAGTCCGAGGGGGCACGATCAGCCCCAGCATTTT
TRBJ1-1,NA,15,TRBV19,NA,CASTYNEQTYTEAFF,TGTGCCAGTACTTACAACGAACAGACCTACACTGAAGCTTTCTTT